This T cell receptor (beta chain) was obtained from a study of T cells in Graves' hyperthyroidism and ophthalmopathy. Concerning this clonotype itself: Its antigen is not known.

V was clipped by 5 bases and J by 6 bases, with 11 bases between them. CDR3 size: 14 residues. Germline-derived CDR1 and CDR2 are SGHTA and FQGNSA. Study-wide results and caveats: Most thyroid clonotypes expanded above 0.001 appeared in blood too.

The investigators amplified TCR beta CDR3 regions from RNA transcripts. RT-PCR in the first round (using the HTBI primer set) targeted the TCR CDR3. TCRdb redid the calling of the multiplex PCR reads with MiXCR, one entry per CDR3 protein. The sample gives some 690,000 distinct CDR3 sequences, 17% of which show up once; 15% to 19% is in the top ten. Clinicians diagnosed patients from clinical symptoms, serum thyroxine and TRAb, thyroid ultrasound and orbital computed tomography. This TCR was recovered from a man aged 50 to 60 with Graves' hyperthyroidism. The material sequenced was blood. V gene TRBV7-2 combines with J gene TRBJ1-6, with D perhaps matching TRBD1 (6 bases). CDR3 sequence (DNA): TGTGCCAGCAGCAGGGGGACAAGTAATTCACCCCTCCACTTT. It codes for CASSRGTSNSPLHF.